What follows are 7 T cell receptor beta chains derived from one specimen sequenced in a study of type 1 regulatory T cells. In TCRdb, the reads were re-called with MiXCR into one record per CDR3 protein. The data hold roughly 21,000 distinct CDR3 sequences, with more than 45% observed a single time. Antigen specificity for these receptors is unknown. The sample consisted of cultured T cells, either the whole culture or a sorted T cell fraction (not recorded which). Receptors originate from a human donor in good health.

The chain links TRBV2 to TRBJ2-3; the match to TRBD2 covers 7 bases. CDR1 and CDR2 from the germline V gene are SNHLY and FYNNEI. Unmatched junction bases numbered 9, after V lost 7 bases and J lost 5 bases. The CDR3 is made up of 14 amino acids. DNA for the CDR3: TGTGCCAGCAATCTGGCGGGGGAAATAGATACGCAGTATTTT. This encodes CASNLAGEIDTQYF.

The V call is TRBV5-1, the J call TRBJ2-2; D is tentatively TRBD1 or TRBD2 (5 bases each). Germline V lookup: CDR1 SGHRS, CDR2 YFSETQ. The V end was cut by 4 bases, the J end by 5 bases, with 18 bases between. CDR3 length equals 16 residues. The CDR3 region is CASSPTTGTPTGELFF. The DNA of the CDR3 is TGCGCCAGCAGCCCTACCACCGGGACGCCAACCGGGGAGCTGTTTTTT.

The rearrangement uses TRBV19 and TRBJ2-5, with 8 bases aligning to TRBD2. CDR1 LNHDA and CDR2 SQIVND come from the germline V gene (reference sequence). This CDR3 has 15 amino acids. V lost 5 bases to trimming and J lost 2 bases; unmatched junction nucleotides: 7. CDR3 protein: CASSAGRVEQETQYF. CDR3 in DNA: TGTGCCAGTAGTGCCGGGAGGGTAGAGCAAGAGACCCAGTACTTC.

This chain joins TRBV18 and TRBJ2-1; a weak D match, TRBD1 (5 bases). Germline assignment: CDR1 KGHSH and CDR2 LQKENI. Between the trimmed V and J ends, which lost 3 bases and 10 bases, there was a span of 13 bases. The CDR3 runs to 13 residues. CDR3 loop: CASSPPIKGEQFF. In DNA form, the CDR3 reads TGTGCCAGCTCACCGCCGATAAAGGGGGAGCAGTTCTTC.

The table lists this clonotype with a few counts. A much larger clone differs by one base, so this may be a read error. The chain is built from TRBV19 and TRBJ2-7, with 9 bases that match TRBD1. Germline V CDR1 and CDR2: LNHDA, SQIVND (reference sequence). CDR3 length: 14 amino acids. The CDR3 reads CVSSRDRVDDEQYF. CDR3 sequence (DNA): TGTGTCAGTAGTAGGGACAGGGTGGACGACGAGCAGTACTTC.

CDR3 nucleotide sequence: TGTGCCAGCAGTCTACAGGGGGCAGTCACTGAAGCTTTCTTT. Translated: CASSLQGAVTEAFF. The gene calls are TRBV6-1 and TRBJ1-1; TRBD1 aligns across 9 bases. The CDR3 is 14 residues long. Per germline, CDR1 MNHNS and CDR2 SASEGT. V dropped 5 bases and J dropped 4; count of bases not matched to a gene: 5.

This clonotype appeared a few times. The chain carries TRBV20-1 and TRBJ1-6, with D unresolved. From germline, CDR1 is DFQATT and CDR2 SNEGSKA (reference sequence). The CDR3 consists of 13 residues. Trimming took 4 bases from V and 10 from J, leaving 14 bases between them. CDR3 loop: CSANVRDGSPLHF. The CDR3 nucleotides are TGCAGTGCTAATGTCCGTGACGGGTCACCCCTCCACTTT.